These 22 T cell receptor beta chains originate from one sample sequenced in a study of blood T cell repertoires in COVID-19. The protocol was immunoSEQ multiplex PCR, while the TCRdb copy is restricted to in-frame clones and leaves out a portion. The data contain under 65,000 clones, around nine tenths of them singletons. The sequenced sample consisted of peripheral blood. These receptors came from a man older than 75 with acute or convalescent COVID-19.

J is TRBJ1-5 and V is TRBV27; D is perhaps TRBD1 (6 bases). The CDR3 contains 13 residues. Germline V gene data show CDR1 as MNHEY and CDR2 as SMNVEV (reference sequence). Trimming left V 3 bases short and J 5 bases short, with 8 bases between. The CDR3 spells CASSLDSYQPQHF. In DNA, the CDR3 is TGTGCCAGCAGTTTGGACAGTTATCAGCCCCAGCATTTT.

The J gene is TRBJ2-7, the V gene TRBV28; TRBD1 is a possible D gene (5 bases). The CDR3 has 12 amino acids. Between the trimmed V and J ends, which lost 6 bases and 7 bases, there was a span of 13 bases. Per the germline V gene, CDR1 is MDHEN and CDR2 is SYDVKM. The CDR3 bases are TGTGCCAGCAGCAGCAGGGTAAGGGAGCAGTACTTC. Protein product: CASSSRVREQYF.

As concerns this clone: Other DNA sequences in the same sample also yield this CDR3. V is TRBV14 and J is TRBJ2-5, with 7 bases aligning to TRBD2. The CDR3 runs to 13 residues. The trim removed 4 bases at V and 2 bases at J, leaving 1 base unmatched. In germline, CDR1 is SGHDN, CDR2 FVKESK. Here the CDR3 reads CASSRGLQETQYF. As DNA, the CDR3 is TGTGCCAGCAGCCGGGGACTACAAGAGACCCAGTACTTC.

The V call is TRBV7-9, the J call TRBJ2-5, with D possibly being TRBD2 (6 bases). Trimming pared 8 bases from V and 4 bases from J, leaving 11 bases between. CDR3 size: 12 residues. The V gene's germline CDR1 is SEHNR and CDR2 FQNEAQ (reference sequence). CDR3 region: CASGEDGETQYF. The CDR3 bases are TGTGCCAGCGGGGAGGATGGAGAGACCCAGTACTTC.

The rearrangement joins TRBV5-1 to TRBJ2-7; maybe TRBD2 (6 bases). Trimming stripped 0 bases from V and 3 bases from J, with 10 bases between. The germline gives CDR1 SGHRS, CDR2 YFSETQ. This CDR3 comprises 14 residues. In DNA, the CDR3 is TGCGCCAGCAGCTTGGTCGGGGGAGGCTACGAGCAGTACTTC. This codes for CASSLVGGGYEQYF.

The J gene is TRBJ1-1, the V gene TRBV5-4, with D perhaps TRBD1 (6 bases). In germline, CDR1 is SGHNT, CDR2 YYREEE (reference sequence). The length of the CDR3 is 13 residues. V was cut by 4 bases and J by 5 bases, with 12 bases left in between. The CDR3 here is CASSPAGVTEAFF. CDR3 sequence (DNA): TGTGCCAGCAGCCCCGCAGGGGTGACTGAAGCTTTCTTT. The whole variable domain, filled in from reference TRBV5-4 and TRBJ1-1, reads ETGVTQSPTHLIKTRGQQVTLRCSSQSGHNTVSWYQQALGQGPQFIFQYYREEENGRGNFPPRFSGLQFPNYSSELNVNALELDDSALYLCASSPAGVTEAFFGQGTRLTVV.

The chain carries TRBV12-5 and TRBJ2-1; TRBD2 matches 9 bases. Germline V gene lookup returns CDR1 LGHNT and CDR2 FRNRAP. This CDR3 is built from 14 residues. The V gene end was trimmed by 8 bases and the J gene end by 9 bases; junction bases not matched to a gene: 11. The CDR3 spells CASTLAGNVVEQFF. The CDR3 DNA follows: TGTGCTAGTACCCTAGCGGGGAATGTCGTTGAGCAGTTCTTC.

The V call is TRBV19, the J call TRBJ2-5; 12 nucleotides align to TRBD2. The length of the CDR3 is 16 residues. The junction had 5 bases not matched to a gene; V was cut back by 4 bases and J by 2 bases. In germline, CDR1 is LNHDA, CDR2 SQIVND (reference sequence). For the CDR3, the DNA is TGTGCCAGTAGTACTCGGACTAGCGGGGCTCAAGAGACCCAGTACTTC. Protein product: CASSTRTSGAQETQYF.

The J gene is TRBJ1-3, the V gene TRBV10-3, with 9 bases that match TRBD1. The germline V gene encodes CDR1 ENHRY and CDR2 SYGVKD. The V gene end was trimmed by 2 bases and the J gene end by 0 bases; junction bases not matched to a gene: 5. The CDR3 loop spans 17 amino acids. CDR3 residues: CAISEGTGSASGNTIYF. CDR3 DNA sequence: TGTGCCATCAGTGAGGGGACAGGGTCTGCCTCTGGAAACACCATATATTTT.

V gene TRBV5-1 combines with J gene TRBJ2-5; possible D gene TRBD2, 5 bases. CDR1 and CDR2 (germline): SGHRS, YFSETQ. The CDR3 consists of 14 residues. Between the trimmed V and J ends, which lost 4 bases and 5 bases, there was a span of 15 bases. The CDR3 nucleotides are TGCGCCAGCAGCCGAGGGCCCAAGGGCGAGACCCAGTACTTC. Protein sequence: CASSRGPKGETQYF.

V gene TRBV19 combines with J gene TRBJ2-2; 10 nucleotides align to TRBD1. The CDR3 contains 17 residues. Germline-derived CDR1 and CDR2 are LNHDA and SQIVND (reference sequence). After removal of 5 bases from V and 0 bases from J, the junction contained 6 bases not matched to a gene. The CDR3 DNA reads TGTGCCAGTAGTTTCCAGACAGGGGGCACGAACACCGGGGAGCTGTTTTTT. It encodes CASSFQTGGTNTGELFF.

This sequence joins TRBV19 and TRBJ2-4, with a weak D call TRBD1 (5 bases). Trimming left V 5 bases short and J 2 bases short, with 13 bases between. This CDR3 region has 15 residues. Per the germline V gene, CDR1 is LNHDA and CDR2 is SQIVND (reference sequence). The CDR3 sequence: CASSPGRGTKNIQYF. The DNA for the CDR3 is TGTGCCAGTAGTCCTGGTAGGGGAACCAAAAACATTCAGTACTTC. Drawing the rest from reference TRBV19 and TRBJ2-4, the complete variable domain is DGGITQSPKYLFRKEGQNVTLSCEQNLNHDAMYWYRQDPGQGLRLIYYSQIVNDFQKGDIAEGYSVSREKKESFPLTVTSAQKNPTAFYLCASSPGRGTKNIQYFGAGTRLSVL.

The genes are TRBV11-2 and TRBJ2-5, with 10 bases aligning to TRBD1. V lost 7 bases to trimming and J lost 4 bases; unmatched junction nucleotides: 3. This CDR3 spans 13 amino acids. From germline, CDR1 is SGHAT and CDR2 FQNNGV. DNA of the CDR3: TGTGCCAGCAAGGGACAGGGGACAGAGACCCAGTACTTC. Its translation is CASKGQGTETQYF.

J is TRBJ2-5 and V is TRBV15, with D hard to call. Per germline, CDR1 LNHNV and CDR2 YYDKDF (reference sequence). The V gene lost 0 bases and the J gene lost 7 bases, with 6 bases spanning the gap. The CDR3 covers 12 residues. In DNA, the CDR3 is TGTGCCACCAGCAGAGATTCGGGGACCCAGTACTTC. It translates to CATSRDSGTQYF. The whole variable domain, remainder taken from reference TRBV15 and TRBJ2-5, is DAMVIQNPRYQVTQFGKPVTLSCSQTLNHNVMYWYQQKSSQAPKLLFHYYDKDFNNEADTPDNFQSRRPNTSFCFLDIRSPGLGDTAMYLCATSRDSGTQYFGPGTRLLVL.

The chain carries TRBV5-1 and TRBJ1-4; 7 positions match TRBD1. The V and J ends lost 3 bases and 3 bases, in that order; junction bases with no gene match: 2. Per the germline V gene, CDR1 is SGHRS and CDR2 is YFSETQ. The length of the CDR3 is 14 residues. CDR3 coding DNA: TGCGCCAGCAGCTACGGGACAGCTAATGAAAAACTGTTTTTT. Encoded protein: CASSYGTANEKLFF. Combining the CDR3 with reference TRBV5-1 and TRBJ1-4 gives the whole variable domain KAGVTQTPRYLIKTRGQQVTLSCSPISGHRSVSWYQQTPGQGLQFLFEYFSETQRNKGNFPGRFSGRQFSNSRSEMNVSTLELGDSALYLCASSYGTANEKLFFGSGTQLSVL.

This sequence joins TRBV27 and TRBJ2-1; 8 bases are a match to TRBD2. This CDR3 is 13 amino acids long. V shed 6 bases, J shed 2 bases, and the junction held 0 bases outside the gene matches. CDR1 is MNHEY and CDR2 is SMNVEV in the germline V gene (reference sequence). CDR3 amino acids: CASRLAAYNEQFF. CDR3 nucleotide sequence: TGTGCCAGCAGACTAGCGGCCTACAATGAGCAGTTCTTC.

The chain couples TRBV29-1 to TRBJ1-1; D perhaps matches TRBD1 (5 bases). There are 13 residues in the CDR3. V dropped 4 bases and J dropped 3 bases, with 12 bases sitting between them. Germline V gene sequence: CDR1 SQVTM, CDR2 ANQGSEA. In nucleotides, the CDR3 is TGCAGCGTTGGCGTGGGGGGGGACACTGAAGCTTTCTTT. This sequence encodes CSVGVGGDTEAFF.

The chain has TRBV18 and TRBJ1-2; D possibly corresponds to TRBD1 (5 bases). The CDR3 has 15 amino acids. Germline CDR1 is KGHSH and CDR2 is LQKENI. The V and J ends lost 2 bases and 5 bases respectively, with 15 bases between them. The CDR3 reads CASSPGPGLDYGYTF. The CDR3 DNA reads as TGTGCCAGCTCACCAGGTCCAGGGCTAGATTATGGCTACACCTTC.

The chain couples TRBV18 to TRBJ2-3; D may be TRBD1 (5 bases). This CDR3 is 15 amino acids long. With 6 bases removed from V and 2 bases from J, the gap between germline ends came to 15 bases. Germline loops: CDR1 KGHSH, CDR2 LQKENI. The CDR3 loop is CASSGIGDFTDTQYF. CDR3 nucleotides: TGTGCCAGCTCTGGAATAGGGGATTTCACAGATACGCAGTATTTT.

The V call is TRBV6-5, the J call TRBJ2-5; TRBD2 might be the D (5 bases). The germline V and J ends were trimmed by 0 bases and 5 bases, with 7 bases remaining between them. The CDR3 runs 13 residues. The germline V gene encodes CDR1 MNHEY and CDR2 SVGAGI. The CDR3 bases are TGTGCCAGCAGTTACTCCCCTAGCGAGACCCAGTACTTC. Protein product: CASSYSPSETQYF.

The gene calls are TRBV5-1 and TRBJ2-1, with TRBD2 identical over 11 bases. The germline gives CDR1 SGHRS, CDR2 YFSETQ. This CDR3 spans 17 amino acids. With V trimmed by 0 bases and J by 4 bases, 6 bases remained unmatched. The CDR3 spells CASSLGLAGGSYNEQFF. In DNA form, the CDR3 reads TGCGCCAGCAGCTTGGGCCTAGCGGGGGGTTCATACAATGAGCAGTTCTTC.

V usage is TRBV7-9 and J usage is TRBJ2-2, with a weak D call TRBD1 (6 bases). CDR1 is SEHNR, CDR2 FQNEAQ, per germline (reference sequence). The CDR3 has 16 residues. Between the trimmed V and J ends, which lost 3 bases and 8 bases, there was a span of 19 bases. CDR3 DNA sequence: TGTGCCAGCAGCTTGGGCACCGGGACACGCTTAGGGGAGCTGTTTTTT. Its translation is CASSLGTGTRLGELFF. Together with reference TRBV7-9 and TRBJ2-2, the CDR3 gives the full variable domain: DTGVSQNPRHKITKRGQNVTFRCDPISEHNRLYWYRQTLGQGPEFLTYFQNEAQLEKSRLLSDRFSAERPKGSFSTLEIQRTEQGDSAMYLCASSLGTGTRLGELFFGEGSRLTVL.